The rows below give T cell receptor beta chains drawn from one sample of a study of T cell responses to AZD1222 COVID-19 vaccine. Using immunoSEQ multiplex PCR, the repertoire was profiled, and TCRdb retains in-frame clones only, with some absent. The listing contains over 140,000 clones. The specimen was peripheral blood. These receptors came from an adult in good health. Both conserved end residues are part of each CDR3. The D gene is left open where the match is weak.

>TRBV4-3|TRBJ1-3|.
TGCGCCAGCAGCCAAGGGACAGAAAACTCTGGAAACACCATATATTTT
CASSQGTENSGNTIYF
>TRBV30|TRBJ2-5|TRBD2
TGTGCCTGGAGTGAGACTAGCCCACTATCAAGGAGCCGGGAGACCCAGTACTTC
CAWSETSPLSRSRETQYF
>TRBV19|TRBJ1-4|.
TGTGCCAGTAGTCCTGGAGACAGCCCTAATGAAAAACTGTTTTTT
CASSPGDSPNEKLFF
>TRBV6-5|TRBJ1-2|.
TGTGCCAGCATTAGGGGCGGAGGGTCCGATGGCTACACCTTC
CASIRGGGSDGYTF
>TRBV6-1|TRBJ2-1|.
TGTGCCAGCAGTTATAGATCGAATGAGCAGTTCTTC
CASSYRSNEQFF
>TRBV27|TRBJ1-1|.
TGTGCCAGCAGTATTCTCGGGGGGGAGTCAGCTGAAGCTTTCTTT
CASSILGGESAEAFF
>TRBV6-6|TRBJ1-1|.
TGTGCCAGCAGTTCTGGGAACACTGAAGCTTTCTTT
CASSSGNTEAFF
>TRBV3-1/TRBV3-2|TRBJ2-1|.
TGTGCCAGCAGCCAAGACAGGGGCCACTACAATGAGCAGTTCTTC
CASSQDRGHYNEQFF
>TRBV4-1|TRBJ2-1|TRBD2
TGCGCCAGCAGCCAAGGCGGGGGGGCCCACAATGAGCAGTTCTTC
CASSQGGGAHNEQFF
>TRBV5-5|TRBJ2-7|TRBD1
TGTGCCAGCAGCTTCTGGACAGGGATGAAGGAGCAGTACTTC
CASSFWTGMKEQYF
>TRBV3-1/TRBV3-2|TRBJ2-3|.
TGTGCCAGCAGCCAGGGTCGAGGAGTAACGCAGTATTTT
CASSQGRGVTQYF
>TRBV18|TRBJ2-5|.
TGTGCCAGCTCAGCCGGAGAGACCCAGTACTTC
CASSAGETQYF